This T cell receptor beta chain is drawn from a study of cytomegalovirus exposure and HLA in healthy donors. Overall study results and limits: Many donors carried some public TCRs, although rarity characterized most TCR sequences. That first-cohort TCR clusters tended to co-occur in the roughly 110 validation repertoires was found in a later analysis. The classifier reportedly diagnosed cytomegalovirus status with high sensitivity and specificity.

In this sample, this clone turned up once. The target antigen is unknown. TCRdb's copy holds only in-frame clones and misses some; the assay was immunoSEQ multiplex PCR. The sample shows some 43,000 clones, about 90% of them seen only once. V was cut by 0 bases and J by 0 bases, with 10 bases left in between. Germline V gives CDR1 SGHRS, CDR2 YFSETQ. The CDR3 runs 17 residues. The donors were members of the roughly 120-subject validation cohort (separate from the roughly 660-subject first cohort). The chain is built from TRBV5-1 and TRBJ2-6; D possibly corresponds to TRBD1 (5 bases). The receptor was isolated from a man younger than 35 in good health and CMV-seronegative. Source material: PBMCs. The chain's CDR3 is CASSLVRQSSGANVLTF. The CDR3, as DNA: TGCGCCAGCAGCTTGGTCCGACAGAGCTCTGGGGCCAACGTCCTGACTTTC.